This TCR beta chain was captured in a study of human CD8 memory T cell subsets. General study results and limits: Stem-like memory T cells matched precursor exhausted T cells in high diversity, which effector memory cells lacked.

Construction of TCR beta libraries was accomplished by means of UMI-labeled 5' RACE. Authors' processing steps: Every library of TCR beta sequences contained functional CDR3 beta clonotypes numbering between roughly 3,000 and 20,000. TCRdb derives one entry per CDR3 protein from the 5' RACE reads, leaving out DNA. TCRdb's processing, not the study's, gives the V and J calls here. This sample carries approximately 9,000 distinct CDR3 sequences, with 22% going to the ten biggest clones. Healthy donors supplied buffy coats, and the PBMC came from them. Germline CDR1 and CDR2: MDHEN and SYDVKM. This CDR3 comprises 12 residues. Regarding this clonotype: Its antigen is not identified.

The V call is TRBV28, the J call TRBJ2-7; TCRdb calls TRBD1, which cannot be checked without DNA. Sample: CD8+ T cells from PBMCs. This TCR was recovered from a human donor in good health. The CDR3: CASRVRGREQYF.